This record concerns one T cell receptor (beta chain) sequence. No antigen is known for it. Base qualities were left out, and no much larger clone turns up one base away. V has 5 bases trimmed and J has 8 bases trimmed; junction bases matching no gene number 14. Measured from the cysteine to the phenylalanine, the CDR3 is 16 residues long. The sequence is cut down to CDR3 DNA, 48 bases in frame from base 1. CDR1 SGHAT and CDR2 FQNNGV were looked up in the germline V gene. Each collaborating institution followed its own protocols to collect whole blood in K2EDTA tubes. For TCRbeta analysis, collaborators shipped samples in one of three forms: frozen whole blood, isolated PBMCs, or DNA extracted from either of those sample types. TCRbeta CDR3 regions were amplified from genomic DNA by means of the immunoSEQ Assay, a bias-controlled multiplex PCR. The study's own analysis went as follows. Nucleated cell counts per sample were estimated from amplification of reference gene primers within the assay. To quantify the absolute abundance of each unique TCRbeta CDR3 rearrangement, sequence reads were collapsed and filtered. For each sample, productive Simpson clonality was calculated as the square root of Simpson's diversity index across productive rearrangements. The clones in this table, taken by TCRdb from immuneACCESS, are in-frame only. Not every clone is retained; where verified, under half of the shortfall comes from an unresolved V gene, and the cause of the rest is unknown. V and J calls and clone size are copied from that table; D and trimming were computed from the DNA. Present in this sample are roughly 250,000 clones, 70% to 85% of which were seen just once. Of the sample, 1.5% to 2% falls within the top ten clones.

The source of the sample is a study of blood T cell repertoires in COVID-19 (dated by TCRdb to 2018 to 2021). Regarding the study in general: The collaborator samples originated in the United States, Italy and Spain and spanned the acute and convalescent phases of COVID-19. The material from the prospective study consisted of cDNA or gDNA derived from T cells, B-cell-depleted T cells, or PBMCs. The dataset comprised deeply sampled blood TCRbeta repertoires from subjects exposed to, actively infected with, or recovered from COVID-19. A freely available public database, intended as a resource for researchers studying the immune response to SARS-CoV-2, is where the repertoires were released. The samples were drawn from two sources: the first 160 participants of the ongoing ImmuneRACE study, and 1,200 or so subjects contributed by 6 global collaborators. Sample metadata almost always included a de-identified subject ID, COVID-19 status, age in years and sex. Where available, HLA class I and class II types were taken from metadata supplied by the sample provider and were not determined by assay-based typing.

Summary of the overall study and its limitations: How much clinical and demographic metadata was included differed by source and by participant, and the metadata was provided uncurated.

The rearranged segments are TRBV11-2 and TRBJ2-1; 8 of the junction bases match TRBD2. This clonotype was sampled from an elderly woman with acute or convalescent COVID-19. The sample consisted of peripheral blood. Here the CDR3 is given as CASSLSGGRERDEQFF. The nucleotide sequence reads TGTGCCAGCAGCCTCTCGGGGGGGCGGGAGCGAGATGAGCAGTTCTTC.